The rows below give T cell receptor beta chains drawn from one sample of a study of T-cell memory formation after mild COVID-19. TCRdb itself ran the 5' RACE reads through MiXCR, one entry per CDR3 protein. The sample lists 90,000 to 120,000 distinct CDR3 sequences; around 15% were seen once. Source material: PBMCs or a T cell subset sorted from them (not recorded which). These receptors originate from a young man who had mild COVID-19 (a few samples of this study predate the infection). Cell type and time point are not known. CDR3s include the opening cysteine and the closing phenylalanine or tryptophan. The order of the fields is J gene, clone size, D gene, V gene, CDR3 DNA, CDR3 protein. A D gene is named only where the DNA matches it firmly. Clone sizes are given selectively: once, few, many, or a class where the clone is expanded.

TRBJ2-2 few . TRBV12-3/TRBV12-4 TGTGCCACGGAACGAAAGACCGGGGAGCTGTTTTTT CATERKTGELFF
TRBJ1-1 . . TRBV27 TGTGCCAGCAGTTTATCGGTAGGGGACGTTGAAGCTTTCTTT CASSLSVGDVEAFF
TRBJ2-1 many . TRBV12-3/TRBV12-4 TGTGCCAGCAGTCACCAGAGAGGGTCCAATGAGCAGTTCTTC CASSHQRGSNEQFF
TRBJ2-1 few TRBD2 TRBV7-2 TGTGCCAGCAGCCCGGGGAGCGGGGTTCGGTGGAATGAGCAGTTCTTC CASSPGSGVRWNEQFF
TRBJ2-5 . TRBD1 TRBV12-3/TRBV12-4 TGTGCCAGCAACCTCCGGGACAGGGGGCCAGAGACCCAGTACTTC CASNLRDRGPETQYF
TRBJ1-2 . TRBD1 TRBV7-9 TGTGCCAGCAGTTTCGGGACAGGGGCCCAGAATGGCTACACCTTC CASSFGTGAQNGYTF
TRBJ1-1 many . TRBV7-2 TGTGCCAGCAGCCCTGGGCCTTCCCAGGGAGCTTTCTTT CASSPGPSQGAFF
TRBJ1-1 . TRBD1 TRBV27 TGTGCCAGCAGTCATAGGACAGGGTGGGGTAATGAAGCTTTCTTT CASSHRTGWGNEAFF
TRBJ2-5 few . TRBV18 TGTGCCAGCTCACCGGGTTTGGTCGGGGCTTGGTTGGAGACCCAGTACTTC CASSPGLVGAWLETQYF
TRBJ2-1 few . TRBV12-3/TRBV12-4 TGTGCCAGCAGCCCCCGATCCGGGGGGCCGAGCCATGAGCAGTTCTTC CASSPRSGGPSHEQFF
TRBJ2-1 . . TRBV12-3/TRBV12-4 TGTGCCAGCAGTTTTGGGGCCGGAAGCCCCTACAATGAGCAGTTCTTC CASSFGAGSPYNEQFF
TRBJ2-3 . TRBD2 TRBV20-1 TGCAGTGCTACCTTAGCGGGGGGTCCAGATACGCAGTATTTT CSATLAGGPDTQYF
TRBJ1-2 few TRBD1 TRBV19 TGTGCCACCGACAGGGGTACTGGCTACACCTTC CATDRGTGYTF
TRBJ1-1 . . TRBV4-3 TGCGCCAGCAGCCATTCGGACGATGAAGCTTTCTTT CASSHSDDEAFF
TRBJ1-2 . . TRBV20-1 TGCAGTGCTAGAGAAGTAAAGGACAGCTATGGCTACACCTTC CSAREVKDSYGYTF
TRBJ1-2 few . TRBV14 TGTGCCAGCAGCCAAGGAAACAGCAACTATGGCTACACCTTC CASSQGNSNYGYTF
TRBJ2-6 . . TRBV7-9 TGTGCCAGCAGCCACCAGGCCGACTCTGGGGCCAACGTCCTGACTTTC CASSHQADSGANVLTF
TRBJ1-1 few . TRBV12-5 TGTGCTAGTGGTTGGACCGGGACAGAAGCTTTCTTT CASGWTGTEAFF
TRBJ2-7 few . TRBV11-2 TGTGCCAGCACCGGGCTAGCGAGCAACGAGCAGTACTTC CASTGLASNEQYF
TRBJ1-3 many TRBD1 TRBV12-3/TRBV12-4 TGTGCCAGCAGTACCGGACAGGGCCCGTACGCTGGAAACACCATATATTTT CASSTGQGPYAGNTIYF
TRBJ1-1 . . TRBV29-1 TGCAGCGTTGTTTGGGGGGGCACTGAAGCTTTCTTT CSVVWGGTEAFF
TRBJ2-5 many . TRBV4-2 TGTGCCAGCAGCCAGGGGCAGGTAGAGACCCAGTACTTC CASSQGQVETQYF
TRBJ1-5 . . TRBV4-1 TGCGCCAGCAGCCAAGAATTCAAGGGTGGGAGCAATCAGCCCCAGCATTTT CASSQEFKGGSNQPQHF
TRBJ2-2 few TRBD1 TRBV20-1 TGCAGTGCTAAGGGGGGACAGGGGATTCCCGGGGAGCTGTTTTTT CSAKGGQGIPGELFF
TRBJ2-7 . TRBD2 TRBV11-2 TGTGCCAGCAGCTTAGCCGGGACTAGCGGGGACTCACGCTTC CASSLAGTSGDSRF
TRBJ1-5 many TRBD1 TRBV5-5 TGTGCCAGCAGCGCGGGACAGGGTCATCAGCCCCAGCATTTT CASSAGQGHQPQHF
TRBJ1-2 . . TRBV20-1 TGCAGTGCTAGTTTTTGGAGCATGGGCTATGGCTACACCTTC CSASFWSMGYGYTF
TRBJ1-1 many . TRBV5-1 TGCGCCAGCAGCTTGACCAGGAACACTGAAGCTTTCTTT CASSLTRNTEAFF
TRBJ2-5 many TRBD1 TRBV25-1 TGTGCCAGCAGTGAACAGGGGGCATCGGAGACCCAGTACTTC CASSEQGASETQYF
TRBJ1-1 few . TRBV5-5 TGTGCCAGCAGCTCGGGACCCCCGGGGGGCACTGAAGCTTTCTTT CASSSGPPGGTEAFF
TRBJ2-3 . . TRBV28 TGTGCCAGCATCAGAGGGTGGGGTCACGATACGCAGTATTTT CASIRGWGHDTQYF
TRBJ2-2 many . TRBV6-4 TGTGCCAGCAGTGACTCAGGGGAGAACACCGGGGAGCTGTTTTTT CASSDSGENTGELFF
TRBJ2-7 few TRBD2 TRBV7-9 TGTGCCAGCAGCTTAAGGCGTGGTGAAGCTAGCGGGGCGTTCGACGAGCAGTACTTC CASSLRRGEASGAFDEQYF
TRBJ1-2 . . TRBV20-1 TGCAGTGCTAGGCGGGCAGATAGGCCTAACTATGGCTACACCTTC CSARRADRPNYGYTF
TRBJ1-2 few TRBD1 TRBV7-9 TGTGCCAGCAGCTCCCCCGACAGGGTTCTCGACTACACCTTC CASSSPDRVLDYTF
TRBJ2-1 . TRBD1 TRBV12-3/TRBV12-4 TGTGCCAGCAGTCCCGGGACAGGGGGCAATGAGCAGTTCTTC CASSPGTGGNEQFF
TRBJ2-7 . TRBD1 TRBV5-1 TGCGCCAGCAGCTTGGGACAGGGGCTCTACGAGCAGTACTTC CASSLGQGLYEQYF
TRBJ2-3 . . TRBV11-2 TGTGCCAGCAGCCAAGGGGTACGCAGAGATACGCAGTATTTT CASSQGVRRDTQYF
TRBJ1-1 . . TRBV19 TGTGCCAGTAGTATGGCGTCGAGCACTGAAGCTTTCTTT CASSMASSTEAFF
TRBJ1-5 few . TRBV12-3/TRBV12-4 TGTGCCAGCAGTGTCCGTAGCAATCAGCCCCAGCATTTT CASSVRSNQPQHF
TRBJ1-1 few TRBD1 TRBV5-1 TGCGCCAGCAGCTCAGGGACAGGAGCTAACACTGAAGCTTTCTTT CASSSGTGANTEAFF
TRBJ2-3 few . TRBV24-1 TGTGCCACCAGTGATTTCCAGGCGTGGGATACGCAGTATTTT CATSDFQAWDTQYF
TRBJ1-5 . . TRBV4-3 TGCGCCAGCAGTCTCCGGGCCTACGATAGGCAGCCCCAGCATTTT CASSLRAYDRQPQHF
TRBJ2-5 . . TRBV18 TGTGCCAGCTCACCGGGACGGCGGTACCAAGAGACCCAGTACTTC CASSPGRRYQETQYF
TRBJ1-3 . TRBD1 TRBV4-3 TGCGCCAGCAGCCAACTTGACAGGGCATACACTGGAAACACCATATATTTT CASSQLDRAYTGNTIYF
TRBJ2-3 few . TRBV7-9 TGTGCCAGCAGCTTAGGTCGTCACAGAAACACAGATACGCAGTATTTT CASSLGRHRNTDTQYF
TRBJ2-3 few TRBD2 TRBV7-3 TGTGCCAGCAGCTTAACGGGACTAGCAACAGATACGCAGTATTTT CASSLTGLATDTQYF
TRBJ2-3 few . TRBV6-2/TRBV6-3 TGTGCCAGCAGTTACGCGACCAGGGGAATGGCAGATACGCAGTATTTT CASSYATRGMADTQYF
TRBJ2-1 few TRBD2 TRBV7-3 TGTGCCAGCAGCCCAGCAGGACTAGTCCGTGAGCAGTTCTTC CASSPAGLVREQFF
TRBJ2-3 many TRBD2 TRBV7-2 TGTGCCAGCAGCGCCCTTCCCGGGGGGACAGATACGCAGTATTTT CASSALPGGTDTQYF
TRBJ1-2 few . TRBV6-6 TGTGCCAGCAGCCCAATACCAGGGTTTCATCGTGGCTACACCTTC CASSPIPGFHRGYTF
TRBJ2-3 . TRBD2 TRBV6-5 TGTGCCAGCAGGCTTCTAGCGGGGGCGCCGGGGGATACGCAGTATTTT CASRLLAGAPGDTQYF
TRBJ2-5 . . TRBV6-2/TRBV6-3 TGTGCCAGCATCGGTGGTCCACAAGAGACCCAGTACTTC CASIGGPQETQYF
TRBJ2-7 few . TRBV27 TGTGCCAGCAGTTTATCCCAGGGTCTCGCCTACGAGCAGTACTTC CASSLSQGLAYEQYF
TRBJ1-5 . . TRBV5-6 TGTGCCAGCAGCTTGCAGGGTATCAATCAGCCCCAGCATTTT CASSLQGINQPQHF
TRBJ2-7 . . TRBV19 TGTGCCAGTAGAGTCACAGAGAGCTCCTACGAGCAGTACTTC CASRVTESSYEQYF
TRBJ2-1 . . TRBV11-2 TGTGCCAGCGGCCGGAGTTACAATGAGCAGTTCTTC CASGRSYNEQFF
TRBJ2-1 many TRBD2 TRBV20-1 TGCAGTGCGCCGGGACTCCGGGGGGATGAGCAGTTCTTC CSAPGLRGDEQFF